This T cell receptor beta chain was observed in a study of blood T cell repertoires in COVID-19. In its sample, this clone was seen a few times. The repertoire was sequenced with immunoSEQ multiplex PCR; TCRdb's copy has only in-frame clones and lacks some. Of about 210,000 clones listed, around nine tenths are singletons. The CDR3 consists of 13 residues. CDR1 and CDR2 from the germline V gene are SGHDN and FVKESK. V shed 1 base and J shed 5 bases, with 8 bases lying between them. V gene TRBV14 combines with J gene TRBJ1-2, with TRBD1 as a possible D gene (5 bases). This sequence was found in a man aged 35-49 years with acute or convalescent COVID-19. The sample was peripheral blood. CDR3 residues: CASSQGGGYGYTF. CDR3 bases: TGTGCCAGCAGCCAAGGGGGCGGATATGGCTACACCTTC.